The 14 T cell receptor beta chains below were found in one sample sequenced in a study of shared clonotypes between healthy human individuals. Naive CD8 cells comprised CD45RO-negative, CCR7-positively selected cells, excluding terminally differentiated effector memory CD45RA+ cells. TCRdb keeps only in-frame clones here, not all; method: immunoSEQ multiplex PCR. The sample lists millions of clones; more than 85% were seen once. The sample comprised naive CD8+ T cells from PBMCs. Receptors were obtained from a man in his late teens or twenties in good health. Some clones in this sample may be carry-over from other donors' samples.

This rearrangement joins TRBV5-1 to TRBJ2-3; 8 nucleotides align to TRBD2. V lost 5 bases to trimming and J lost 6 bases; unmatched junction nucleotides: 11. The CDR3 sequence is 15 residues long. Germline CDR1 SGHRS, CDR2 YFSETQ. CDR3 region: CASSLLAGPRDTQYF. CDR3 nucleotides: TGCGCCAGCAGTCTCCTAGCGGGCCCTAGGGATACGCAGTATTTT.

As for this clone: Other DNA sequences from this sample encode an identical CDR3 as well. The V and J genes are TRBV28 and TRBJ1-1, with unresolved D. Germline loops: CDR1 MDHEN, CDR2 SYDVKM. The CDR3 has 13 residues. V was pared by 6 bases and J by 3 bases, with 11 bases between. CDR3 nucleotide sequence: TGTGCCAGCAGCCTGACGGCTTACACTGAAGCTTTCTTT. Protein: CASSLTAYTEAFF.

The chain couples TRBV4-3 to TRBJ2-4, with 7 nucleotides matching TRBD2. Germline values: CDR1 LGHNA, CDR2 YSLEER. V lost 5 bases, J lost 4 bases, and 20 bases stayed unmatched. The CDR3 length is 19 residues. Here the CDR3 reads CASSAPRIVGGRKKNIQYF. The CDR3 DNA is TGCGCCAGCAGCGCACCTCGTATAGTTGGCGGGAGAAAGAAAAACATTCAGTACTTC.

V and J are TRBV27 and TRBJ2-5; D remains unclear. CDR1 is MNHEY and CDR2 is SMNVEV in the germline V gene (reference sequence). V dropped 4 bases and J dropped 1 base, with 19 bases sitting between them. This CDR3 comprises 17 residues. CDR3 sequence: CASSSLGSPMPQETQYF. In nucleotides, the CDR3 is TGTGCCAGCAGTTCCCTGGGGTCCCCCATGCCCCAAGAGACCCAGTACTTC.

In its sample, this clone was seen once. The chain joins TRBV10-3 to TRBJ2-1, with TRBD2 as a possible D gene (5 bases). Germline values: CDR1 ENHRY, CDR2 SYGVKD. The CDR3 is 17 amino acids. V was pared by 0 bases and J by 4 bases, with 16 bases between. CDR3 bases: TGTGCCATCAGTGAGTCGACTCCCCAGCGGACGTACAATGAGCAGTTCTTC. Encoded protein: CAISESTPQRTYNEQFF.

The chain carries TRBV19 and TRBJ1-1; D is perhaps TRBD1 (6 bases). V was pared by 3 bases and J by 3 bases, with 11 bases between. Germline CDR1 reads LNHDA; CDR2 reads SQIVND (reference sequence). This CDR3 contains 14 residues. The CDR3 DNA sequence: TGTGCCAGTAGTATCACGCGGACAGACACTGAAGCTTTCTTT. It translates to CASSITRTDTEAFF.

The genes are TRBV9 and TRBJ2-2; 9 nucleotides agree with TRBD1. The CDR3 spans 15 residues. Germline V gene data show CDR1 as SGDLS and CDR2 as YYNGEE. V lost 0 bases and J lost 6; bases outside the gene matches: 3. The CDR3 loop reads CASSVVGQGSGELFF. In DNA, the CDR3 is TGTGCCAGCAGCGTAGTGGGACAGGGTTCCGGGGAGCTGTTTTTT.

This chain uses TRBV13 with TRBJ2-3; no reliable D call. Trimming removed 2 bases at V and 1 base at J, with 10 bases between. The CDR3 sequence is 15 residues long. Germline V lookup: CDR1 PRHDT, CDR2 FYEKMQ (reference sequence). CDR3 protein: CASSLSPRGTDTQYF. CDR3 sequence (DNA): TGTGCCAGCAGCTTATCCCCTAGGGGCACAGATACGCAGTATTTT. Based on the CDR3 plus reference TRBV13 and TRBJ2-3, the full variable domain is AAGVIQSPRHLIKEKRETATLKCYPIPRHDTVYWYQQGPGQDPQFLISFYEKMQSDKGSIPDRFSAQQFSDYHSELNMSSLELGDSALYFCASSLSPRGTDTQYFGPGTRLTVL.

V and J are TRBV5-4 and TRBJ2-2; D is unclear. The germline CDR1 and CDR2 sequences are SGHNT and YYREEE (reference sequence). The germline V and J ends were trimmed by 0 bases and 4 bases, with 4 bases remaining between them. This CDR3 is 13 amino acids long. DNA of the CDR3: TGTGCCAGCAGCTTGGACCCCACCGGGGAGCTGTTTTTT. It encodes CASSLDPTGELFF.

The chain links TRBV5-6 to TRBJ2-1; 7 positions match TRBD2. In germline, CDR1 is SGHDT, CDR2 YYEEEE. The V segment lost 6 bases and the J segment 12 bases; nucleotides outside the gene matches: 6. The CDR3 runs 11 residues. DNA for the CDR3: TGTGCCAGCAACTCAGCGGGACCGCAGTTCTTC. This gives the protein CASNSAGPQFF. Together with reference TRBV5-6 and TRBJ2-1, the CDR3 gives the full variable domain: DAGVTQSPTHLIKTRGQQVTLRCSPKSGHDTVSWYQQALGQGPQFIFQYYEEEERQRGNFPDRFSGHQFPNYSSELNVNALLLGDSALYLCASNSAGPQFFGPGTRLTVL.

The V gene is TRBV13, the J gene TRBJ2-2; 9 positions agree with TRBD1. V shed 5 bases, J shed 2 bases, and the junction held 6 bases outside the gene matches. From germline, CDR1 is PRHDT and CDR2 FYEKMQ (reference sequence). The CDR3 loop spans 16 amino acids. The CDR3 sequence is CASSTYRGLNTGELFF. The CDR3 nucleotides are TGTGCCAGCAGCACCTACAGGGGGCTTAACACCGGGGAGCTGTTTTTT.

This sequence joins TRBV9 and TRBJ1-2; weak D call: TRBD1 (6 bases). The V gene lost 4 bases and the J gene lost 5 bases, with 21 bases spanning the gap. The CDR3 is made up of 16 amino acids. Germline V gene sequence: CDR1 SGDLS, CDR2 YYNGEE. CDR3 DNA sequence: TGTGCCAGCAGCCCGATAGGGGGGGGAGGAATATATGGCTACACCTTC. This codes for CASSPIGGGGIYGYTF.

The V and J genes are TRBV4-1 and TRBJ2-5; either TRBD1 or TRBD2 may supply D (5 bases each). CDR1 is MGHRA, CDR2 YSYEKL, per germline. V lost 4 bases and J 4 bases, leaving 13 bases between the germline ends. This CDR3 has 14 amino acids. This chain's CDR3 is CASSPVGDGETQYF. Here the CDR3 DNA reads TGCGCCAGCAGCCCCGTTGGGGACGGAGAGACCCAGTACTTC.

This chain links TRBV11-2 with TRBJ1-1, with D uncertain. V was trimmed by 5 bases and J by 0 bases, leaving 25 bases between them. Germline V gene sequence: CDR1 SGHAT, CDR2 FQNNGV. This CDR3 is 19 amino acids long. The CDR3 region is CASSLRPSLPRNLNTEAFF. The CDR3 DNA is TGTGCCAGCAGCCTAAGGCCCAGCTTACCCCGTAACTTGAACACTGAAGCTTTCTTT.